Shown below are 26 T cell receptor beta chains from a single sample sequenced in a study of OX40 agonist ivuxolimab in advanced cancers. Assay: immunoSEQ multiplex PCR; the TCRdb copy retains only in-frame clones and omits some. Among tens of thousands of clones listed, under 90% were seen once. The starting material was CD4+ or CD8+ T cells sorted from blood, obtained in a trial of the OX40 agonist ivuxolimab. These receptors were collected from an adult with an advanced solid tumor such as melanoma, head and neck, liver or kidney cancer.

The chain recombines TRBV19 with TRBJ1-1; 8 bases fit TRBD1. Germline V gene data show CDR1 as LNHDA and CDR2 as SQIVND (reference sequence). V lost 3 bases, J lost 6 bases, and 12 bases stayed unmatched. This CDR3 region has 16 residues. For the CDR3, the DNA is TGTGCCAGTAGTATTGGACAGGGTGGCATCGTCGCTGAAGCTTTCTTT. Protein sequence: CASSIGQGGIVAEAFF.

The gene calls are TRBV23-1 and TRBJ1-1, with D possibly TRBD1 on 5 matching bases. TRBV23-1 qualifies as an ORF whose function is uncertain. The CDR3 has 15 amino acids. V was cut by 0 bases and J by 2 bases, with 10 bases left in between. The CDR3: CASSQSGRTNTEAFF. In DNA form, the CDR3 reads TGCGCCAGCAGTCAATCGGGACGAACCAACACTGAAGCTTTCTTT.

The chain is built from TRBV9 and TRBJ1-1; 7 bases match TRBD1. The junction had 6 bases not matched to a gene; V was cut back by 4 bases and J by 6 bases. CDR1 and CDR2 from the germline V gene are SGDLS and YYNGEE. The CDR3 spans 13 residues. CDR3: CASSRQQGPEAFF. The CDR3 DNA is TGTGCCAGCAGCCGTCAACAGGGGCCTGAAGCTTTCTTT.

This rearrangement joins TRBV2 to TRBJ2-7; 8 bases line up with TRBD2. The CDR3 covers 14 residues. With 6 bases clipped from V and 6 bases from J, the junction kept 10 bases outside the gene matches. The V gene's germline CDR1 is SNHLY and CDR2 FYNNEI. The chain's CDR3 is CASSVGTSEGEQYF. The CDR3 nucleotides read TGTGCCAGCAGCGTAGGGACTAGTGAAGGCGAGCAGTACTTC.

Remarks on this clone: Other DNA sequences in the sample encode the same CDR3. J is TRBJ2-1 and V is TRBV6-1; TRBD1 agrees at 8 bases. The CDR3 covers 17 residues. V lost 2 bases and J lost 7; bases outside the gene matches: 13. Germline CDR1 MNHNS, CDR2 SASEGT. CDR3 residues: CASSEIWGQGAWNEQFF. The CDR3 nucleotides are TGTGCCAGCAGTGAAATCTGGGGGCAGGGGGCTTGGAATGAGCAGTTCTTC.

The V and J genes are TRBV5-4 and TRBJ1-5; D gene unclear. CDR1 SGHNT and CDR2 YYREEE come from the germline V gene (reference sequence). V was trimmed by 0 bases and J by 0 bases, leaving 13 bases between them. The CDR3 is 17 amino acids. CDR3 residues: CASSLGPPSYSNQPQHF. In DNA, the CDR3 is TGTGCCAGCAGCTTGGGACCGCCCAGCTATAGCAATCAGCCCCAGCATTTT.

The gene calls are TRBV5-4 and TRBJ2-2; D unresolved. Trimming removed 3 bases at V and 6 bases at J, with 9 bases between. The CDR3 runs 13 residues. Germline CDR1 SGHNT, CDR2 YYREEE (reference sequence). CDR3 DNA: TGTGCCAGCAGCTCTATATCACCCGGGGAGCTGTTTTTT. This codes for CASSSISPGELFF.

This clone has more than one count but fewer than ten. V is TRBV19 and J is TRBJ2-5, with D perhaps TRBD1 (6 bases). The V end lost 4 bases, the J end lost 4 bases, and 13 bases lay between the germline ends. The germline CDR1 and CDR2 sequences are LNHDA and SQIVND (reference sequence). The CDR3 is made up of 14 amino acids. CDR3 sequence (DNA): TGTGCCAGTAGTACACCAGGGGTGGGAGAGACCCAGTACTTC. This encodes CASSTPGVGETQYF.

This chain links TRBV5-1 with TRBJ1-3; TRBD1 matches 10 bases. Germline V lookup: CDR1 SGHRS, CDR2 YFSETQ. The V segment lost 4 bases and the J segment 0 bases; nucleotides outside the gene matches: 10. The CDR3 is 18 amino acids. CDR3 nucleotide sequence: TGCGCCAGCAGCCGGAGTGGGGGACAGGGGCACTCTGGAAACACCATATATTTT. Its protein product is CASSRSGGQGHSGNTIYF.

V and J are TRBV5-6 and TRBJ2-5, with TRBD1 matching over 8 bases. This CDR3 is 14 amino acids long. Germline V gene data show CDR1 as SGHDT and CDR2 as YYEEEE. V shed 2 bases and J 5 bases; nucleotides not matched to a gene: 5. CDR3 bases: TGTGCCAGCAGCTTTGCAGGGGGCGGGGAGACCCAGTACTTC. Its translation is CASSFAGGGETQYF.

This rearrangement joins TRBV5-1 to TRBJ1-1; D ambiguous. CDR1 and CDR2 from the germline V gene are SGHRS and YFSETQ. The CDR3 is 17 residues long. Trimming left V 4 bases short and J 3 bases short, with 22 bases between. The CDR3 spells CASSPGRLGGVDTEAFF. The CDR3 bases are TGCGCCAGCAGCCCAGGACGCTTGGGTGGAGTTGACACTGAAGCTTTCTTT.

V usage is TRBV29-1 and J usage is TRBJ2-3; 12 nucleotides line up with TRBD2. The germline CDR1 and CDR2 sequences are SQVTM and ANQGSEA. CDR3 length equals 14 residues. The V and J ends lost 7 bases and 4 bases, in that order; junction bases with no gene match: 6. CDR3 residues: CSGILAGGSDTQYF. The CDR3 DNA reads TGCAGCGGGATACTAGCGGGGGGCTCAGATACGCAGTATTTT.

This clone was seen only a few times. This sequence joins TRBV7-9 and TRBJ1-1; D possibly corresponds to TRBD1 (5 bases). Trimming left V 1 base short and J 3 bases short, with 6 bases between. This CDR3 has 13 residues. CDR1 and CDR2 (germline): SEHNR, FQNEAQ (reference sequence). In DNA, the CDR3 is TGTGCCAGCAGCTTAGTAGGGGACACTGAAGCTTTCTTT. It yields the protein CASSLVGDTEAFF.

The V call is TRBV15, the J call TRBJ1-1; D remains ambiguous. With 3 bases removed from V and 1 base from J, the gap between germline ends came to 15 bases. Germline CDR1 is LNHNV and CDR2 is YYDKDF (reference sequence). The CDR3 covers 16 residues. As DNA, the CDR3 is TGTGCCACCAGCAGGCCGCTTTTGGGCTCGAACACTGAAGCTTTCTTT. It yields the protein CATSRPLLGSNTEAFF.

The V call is TRBV28, the J call TRBJ1-1; D uncertain. The germline CDR1 and CDR2 sequences are MDHEN and SYDVKM. Trimming removed 4 bases from V and 9 bases from J, with 21 bases in between. The CDR3 consists of 15 residues. The CDR3 region has the DNA TGTGCCAGCAGTTCTCCCATGTCCCCTTCCGTGAAAGCTTTCTTT. It encodes CASSSPMSPSVKAFF.

The chain has TRBV15 and TRBJ1-2; a possible D gene is TRBD1 (5 bases). V gave up 0 bases and J gave up 2 bases, with 16 bases separating them. The germline V gene encodes CDR1 LNHNV and CDR2 YYDKDF (reference sequence). The CDR3 extends over 17 amino acids. The CDR3 DNA is TGTGCCACCAGCAGAGATCCATGGAGGCGGGGGAACTATGGCTACACCTTC. Translated, it gives CATSRDPWRRGNYGYTF.

The rearrangement links TRBV28 to TRBJ2-7; 8 bases match TRBD1. The germline gives CDR1 MDHEN, CDR2 SYDVKM. Trimming removed 5 bases from V and 2 bases from J; junction bases left unmatched: 8. The length of the CDR3 is 15 residues. CDR3 in amino acids: CASSRTYRGTYEQYF. The CDR3 region has the DNA TGTGCCAGCAGTCGGACCTACAGGGGGACCTACGAGCAGTACTTC.

The rearrangement joins TRBV5-4 to TRBJ2-2, with 7 bases identical to TRBD1. The V gene end was trimmed by 2 bases and the J gene end by 6 bases; junction bases not matched to a gene: 10. The germline CDR1 and CDR2 sequences are SGHNT and YYREEE (reference sequence). The CDR3 has 16 residues. The CDR3 loop reads CASSFLHTQGAGELFF. The CDR3 DNA is TGTGCCAGCAGCTTTTTACATACGCAGGGGGCCGGGGAGCTGTTTTTT.

V is TRBV2 and J is TRBJ1-2; the D is unclear. V was shortened by 3 bases and J by 5 bases, with 10 bases between the two germline ends. The CDR3 sequence is 13 residues long. Germline CDR1 and CDR2: SNHLY and FYNNEI. CDR3 sequence: CASSDLSEYGYTF. The CDR3, as DNA: TGTGCCAGCAGTGATCTGTCCGAATATGGCTACACCTTC.

The V call is TRBV11-1, the J call TRBJ1-2, with D hard to call. The CDR3 extends over 13 amino acids. Germline V CDR1 and CDR2: SGHAT, FQDESV (reference sequence). Trimming removed 2 bases at V and 8 bases at J, with 12 bases between. The CDR3 nucleotides are TGTGCCAGCAGCTTATCCCCAGGTTACGGCTACACCTTC. It is translated as CASSLSPGYGYTF. Complete variable domain (other parts from reference TRBV11-1 and TRBJ1-2): EAEVAQSPRYKITEKSQAVAFWCDPISGHATLYWYRQILGQGPELLVQFQDESVVDDSQLPKDRFSAERLKGVDSTLKIQPAELGDSAMYLCASSLSPGYGYTFGSGTRLTVV.

The chain recombines TRBV6-6 with TRBJ1-6; D ambiguous. This CDR3 is built from 15 residues. Trimming took 8 bases from V and 5 from J, leaving 16 bases between them. Germline lookup yields CDR1 MNHNY and CDR2 SVGAGI (reference sequence). CDR3 nucleotide sequence: TGTGCCAGCGCTCTAGGAAGAAGTAATAATTCACCCCTCCACTTT. Protein product: CASALGRSNNSPLHF.

The gene calls are TRBV6-6 and TRBJ1-4; D unclear. Trimming left V 5 bases short and J 0 bases short, with 7 bases between. CDR1 MNHNY and CDR2 SVGAGI come from the germline V gene (reference sequence). The CDR3 has 14 amino acids. The CDR3, as DNA: TGTGCCAGCAGTCCAGAGCCAACTAATGAAAAACTGTTTTTT. It is translated as CASSPEPTNEKLFF.

The chain joins TRBV5-1 to TRBJ1-2; D ambiguous. This CDR3 is built from 14 residues. V lost 7 bases to trimming and J lost 0 bases, with 13 bases between them. Germline CDR1 SGHRS, CDR2 YFSETQ. CDR3 residues: CASRLTEANYGYTF. The CDR3 nucleotides read TGCGCCAGCCGGCTAACAGAGGCTAACTATGGCTACACCTTC.

In regard to this clone: The junction departs from the called germline gene at one end, perhaps through a read error. This sequence joins TRBV7-9 and TRBJ1-2; D remains ambiguous. Per germline, CDR1 SEHNR and CDR2 FQNEAQ (reference sequence). This CDR3 comprises 11 residues. The CDR3 DNA is TGTGCCAGCAGCATAAAGACGTGGACTAACTTC. Its translation is CASSIKTWTNF.

The chain joins TRBV30 to TRBJ1-3; D gene uncertain. Germline CDR1 and CDR2: GTSNPN and SVGIG (reference sequence). This CDR3 is built from 12 residues. The V end was cut by 1 base, the J end by 3 bases, with 4 bases between. This chain's CDR3 is CAWSDNGNTIYF. CDR3 nucleotide sequence: TGTGCCTGGAGTGATAATGGAAACACCATATATTTT. Complete variable domain (other parts from reference TRBV30 and TRBJ1-3): SQTIHQWPATLVQPVGSPLSLECTVEGTSNPNLYWYRQAAGRGLQLLFYSVGIGQISSEVPQNLSASRPQDRQFILSSKKLLLSDSGFYLCAWSDNGNTIYFGEGSWLTVV.

The V and J genes are TRBV10-3 and TRBJ2-7; D may correspond to TRBD1 or TRBD2 (5 bases each). Germline V gene sequence: CDR1 ENHRY, CDR2 SYGVKD. There are 11 residues in the CDR3. Trimming removed 8 bases from V and 10 bases from J, with 15 bases in between. Here the CDR3 reads CAIGGGPFQYF. The CDR3 DNA reads as TGTGCCATCGGGGGTGGACCGTTTCAGTACTTC.